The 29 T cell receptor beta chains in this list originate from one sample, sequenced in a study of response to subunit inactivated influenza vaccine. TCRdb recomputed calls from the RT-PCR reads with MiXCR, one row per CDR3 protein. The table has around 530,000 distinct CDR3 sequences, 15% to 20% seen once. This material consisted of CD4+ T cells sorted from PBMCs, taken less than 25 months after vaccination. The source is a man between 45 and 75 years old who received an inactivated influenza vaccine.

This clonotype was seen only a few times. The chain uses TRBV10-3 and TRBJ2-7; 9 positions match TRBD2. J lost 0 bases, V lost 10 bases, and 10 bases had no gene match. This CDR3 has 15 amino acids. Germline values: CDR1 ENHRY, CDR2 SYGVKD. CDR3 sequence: CATPQDSGSSYEQYF. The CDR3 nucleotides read TGTGCCACCCCGCAGGATAGCGGGAGCTCCTACGAGCAGTACTTC.

The CDR3 sequence: CASSPVTGGIGTSADNEQFF. CDR3 nucleotides: TGTGCCAGCAGCCCCGTGACAGGGGGCATCGGGACTAGCGCCGACAATGAGCAGTTCTTC. The rearrangement uses TRBV5-6 and TRBJ2-1; possibly TRBD1 or TRBD2 for D (10 bases each). The V gene's germline CDR1 is SGHDT and CDR2 YYEEEE. V dropped 4 bases and J dropped 5 bases, with 31 bases sitting between them. The CDR3 runs to 20 residues.

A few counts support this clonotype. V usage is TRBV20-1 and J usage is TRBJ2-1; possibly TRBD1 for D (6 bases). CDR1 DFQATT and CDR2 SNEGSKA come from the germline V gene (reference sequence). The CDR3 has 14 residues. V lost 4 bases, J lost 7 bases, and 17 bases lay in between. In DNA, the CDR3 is TGCAGTGCTACTCAAGGGGGTACGGGGAATGAGCAGTTCTTC. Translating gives CSATQGGTGNEQFF.

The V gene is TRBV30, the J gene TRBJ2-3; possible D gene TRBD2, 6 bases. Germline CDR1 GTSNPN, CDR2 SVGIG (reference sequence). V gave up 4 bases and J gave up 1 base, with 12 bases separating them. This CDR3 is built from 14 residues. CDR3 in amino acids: CAWTRRGRTDTQYF. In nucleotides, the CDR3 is TGTGCCTGGACCCGGCGGGGACGCACAGATACGCAGTATTTT.

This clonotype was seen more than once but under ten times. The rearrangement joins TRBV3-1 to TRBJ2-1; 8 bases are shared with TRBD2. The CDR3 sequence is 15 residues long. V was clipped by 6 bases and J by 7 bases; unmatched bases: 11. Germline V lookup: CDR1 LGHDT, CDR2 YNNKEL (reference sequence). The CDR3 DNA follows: TGTGCCAGCAGTCGTTCGAGCGGGAGTTTGAATGAGCAGTTCTTC. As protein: CASSRSSGSLNEQFF.

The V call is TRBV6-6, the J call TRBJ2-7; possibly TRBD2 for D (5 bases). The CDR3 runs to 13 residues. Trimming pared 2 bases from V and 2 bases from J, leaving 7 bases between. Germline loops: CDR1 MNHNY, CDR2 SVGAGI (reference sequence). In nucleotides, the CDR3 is TGTGCCAGCAGTTACCACGGGACCTACGAGCAGTACTTC. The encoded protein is CASSYHGTYEQYF.

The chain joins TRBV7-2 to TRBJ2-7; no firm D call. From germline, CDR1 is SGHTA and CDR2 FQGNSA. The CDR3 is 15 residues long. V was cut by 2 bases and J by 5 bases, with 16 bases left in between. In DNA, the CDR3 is TGTGCCAGCAGCTTACAGCCTGGACCGGGCAACGAGCAGTACTTC. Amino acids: CASSLQPGPGNEQYF.

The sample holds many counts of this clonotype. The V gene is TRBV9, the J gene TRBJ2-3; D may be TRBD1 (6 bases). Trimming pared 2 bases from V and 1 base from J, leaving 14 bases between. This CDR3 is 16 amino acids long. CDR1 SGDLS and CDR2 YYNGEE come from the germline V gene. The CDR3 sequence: CASSVLQGVGTDTQYF. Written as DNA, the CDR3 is TGTGCCAGCAGCGTCCTACAGGGAGTAGGCACAGATACGCAGTATTTT.

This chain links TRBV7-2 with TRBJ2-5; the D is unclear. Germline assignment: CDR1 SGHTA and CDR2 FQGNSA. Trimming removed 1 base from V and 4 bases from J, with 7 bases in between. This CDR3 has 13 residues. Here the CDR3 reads CASSLGLIETQYF. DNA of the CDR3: TGTGCCAGCAGCTTAGGGCTAATAGAGACCCAGTACTTC.

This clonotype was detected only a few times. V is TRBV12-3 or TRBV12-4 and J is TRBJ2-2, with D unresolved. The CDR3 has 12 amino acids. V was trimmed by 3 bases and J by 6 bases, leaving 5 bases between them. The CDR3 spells CASSFQSGELFF. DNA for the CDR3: TGTGCCAGCAGTTTTCAGTCCGGGGAGCTGTTTTTT.

CDR3 DNA sequence: TGTGCCAGCAGCCAAGATGAACAGAGAAACACTGAAGCTTTCTTT. Protein sequence: CASSQDEQRNTEAFF. The chain is built from TRBV4-2 and TRBJ1-1; D gene uncertain. In germline, CDR1 is LGHNA, CDR2 YNFKEQ. Trimming stripped 0 bases from V and 2 bases from J, with 10 bases between. This CDR3 is built from 15 residues.

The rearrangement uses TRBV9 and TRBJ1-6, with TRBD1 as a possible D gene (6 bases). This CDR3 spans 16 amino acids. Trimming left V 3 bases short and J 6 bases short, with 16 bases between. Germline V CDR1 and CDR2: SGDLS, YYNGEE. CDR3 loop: CASSGIAGAFNSPLHF. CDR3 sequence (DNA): TGTGCCAGCAGCGGGATCGCAGGGGCCTTTAATTCACCCCTCCACTTT.

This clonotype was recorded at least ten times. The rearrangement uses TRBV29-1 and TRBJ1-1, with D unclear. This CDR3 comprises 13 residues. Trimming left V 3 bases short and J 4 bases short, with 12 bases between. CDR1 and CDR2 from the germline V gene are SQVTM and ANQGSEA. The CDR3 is CSVEAVGGTEAFF. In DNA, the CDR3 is TGCAGCGTTGAGGCGGTTGGAGGCACTGAAGCTTTCTTT.

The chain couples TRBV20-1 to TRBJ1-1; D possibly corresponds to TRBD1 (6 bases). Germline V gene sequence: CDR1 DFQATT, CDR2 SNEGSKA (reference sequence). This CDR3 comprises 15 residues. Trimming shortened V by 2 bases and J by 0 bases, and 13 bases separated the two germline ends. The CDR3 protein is CSARLSGAMNTEAFF. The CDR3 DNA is TGCAGTGCTAGATTGTCAGGGGCGATGAACACTGAAGCTTTCTTT.

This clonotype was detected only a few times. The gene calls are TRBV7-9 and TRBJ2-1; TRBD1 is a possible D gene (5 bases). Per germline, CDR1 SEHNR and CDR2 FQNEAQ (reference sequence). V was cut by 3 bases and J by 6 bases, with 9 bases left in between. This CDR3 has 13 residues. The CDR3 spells CASSLTVPNEQFF. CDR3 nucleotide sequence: TGTGCCAGCAGCTTGACAGTCCCCAATGAGCAGTTCTTC.

The CDR3 bases are TGCAGTGCTGGTCACTACGAGCAGTACTTC. Protein product: CSAGHYEQYF. The chain is built from TRBV20-1 and TRBJ2-7, with D unclear. Trimming took 5 bases from V and 3 from J, leaving 5 bases between them. The CDR3 consists of 10 residues. Germline values: CDR1 DFQATT, CDR2 SNEGSKA (reference sequence).

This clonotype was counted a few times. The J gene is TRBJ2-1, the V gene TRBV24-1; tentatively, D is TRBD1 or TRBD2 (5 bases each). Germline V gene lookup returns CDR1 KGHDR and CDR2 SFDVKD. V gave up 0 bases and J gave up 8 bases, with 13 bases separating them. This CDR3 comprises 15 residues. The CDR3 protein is CATSDLGLGDHEQFF. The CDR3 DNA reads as TGTGCCACCAGTGATTTGGGACTTGGGGACCATGAGCAGTTCTTC.

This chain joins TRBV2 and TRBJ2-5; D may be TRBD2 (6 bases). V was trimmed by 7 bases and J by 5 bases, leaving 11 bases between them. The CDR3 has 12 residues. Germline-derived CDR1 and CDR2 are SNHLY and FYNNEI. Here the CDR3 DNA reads TGTGCCAGCAAAACGCTAGCGGAGACCCAGTACTTC. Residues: CASKTLAETQYF.

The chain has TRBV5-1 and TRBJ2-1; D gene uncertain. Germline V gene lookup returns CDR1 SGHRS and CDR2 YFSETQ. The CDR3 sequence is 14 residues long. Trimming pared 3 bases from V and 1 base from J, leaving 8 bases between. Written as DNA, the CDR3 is TGCGCCAGCAGCTCCGACCCGTCCTACAATGAGCAGTTCTTC. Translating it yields CASSSDPSYNEQFF.

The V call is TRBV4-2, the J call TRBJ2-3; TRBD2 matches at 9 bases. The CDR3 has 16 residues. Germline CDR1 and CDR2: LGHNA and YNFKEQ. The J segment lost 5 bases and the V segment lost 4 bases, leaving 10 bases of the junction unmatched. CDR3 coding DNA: TGTGCCAGCAGCCCCGCCGGCGGGGGGGCTATAGATACGCAGTATTTT. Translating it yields CASSPAGGGAIDTQYF.

The DNA of the CDR3 is TGCGCCAGCAGCTCTTCGGGGGGGCCGGGGACCACAGATACGCAGTATTTT. It encodes CASSSSGGPGTTDTQYF. The chain carries TRBV5-1 and TRBJ2-3, with 8 nucleotides matching TRBD2. The CDR3 totals 17 residues. Germline V gene data show CDR1 as SGHRS and CDR2 as YFSETQ. V lost 3 bases to trimming and J lost 2 bases; unmatched junction nucleotides: 11.

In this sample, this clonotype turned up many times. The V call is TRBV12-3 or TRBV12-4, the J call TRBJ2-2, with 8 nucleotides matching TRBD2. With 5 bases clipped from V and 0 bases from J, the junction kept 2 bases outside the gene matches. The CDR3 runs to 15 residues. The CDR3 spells CASSRGGSNTGELFF. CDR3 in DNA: TGTGCCAGCAGTCGCGGGGGGTCGAACACCGGGGAGCTGTTTTTT.

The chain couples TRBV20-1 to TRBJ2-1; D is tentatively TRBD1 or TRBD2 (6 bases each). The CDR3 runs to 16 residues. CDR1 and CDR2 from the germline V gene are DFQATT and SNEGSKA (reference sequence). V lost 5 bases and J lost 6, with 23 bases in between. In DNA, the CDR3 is TGCAGTGCTTCATACCGGACCAAAACGGGGGCCAATGAGCAGTTCTTC. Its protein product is CSASYRTKTGANEQFF.

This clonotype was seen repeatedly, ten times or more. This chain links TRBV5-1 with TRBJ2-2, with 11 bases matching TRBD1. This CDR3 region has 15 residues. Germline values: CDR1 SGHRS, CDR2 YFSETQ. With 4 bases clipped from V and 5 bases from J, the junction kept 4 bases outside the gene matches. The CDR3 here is CASSPGTGGTGELFF. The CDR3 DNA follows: TGCGCCAGCAGCCCCGGGACAGGGGGGACCGGGGAGCTGTTTTTT.

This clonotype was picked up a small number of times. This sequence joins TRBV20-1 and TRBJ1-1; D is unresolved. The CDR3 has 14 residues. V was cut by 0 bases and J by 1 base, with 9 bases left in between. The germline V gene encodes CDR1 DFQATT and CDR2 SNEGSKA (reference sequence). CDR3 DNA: TGCAGTGCTAGAGATCCGACGGCGAACACTGAAGCTTTCTTT. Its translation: CSARDPTANTEAFF.

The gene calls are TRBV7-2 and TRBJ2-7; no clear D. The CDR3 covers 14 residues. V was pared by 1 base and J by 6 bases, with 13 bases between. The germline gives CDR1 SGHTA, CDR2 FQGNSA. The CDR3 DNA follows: TGTGCCAGCAGCTTAGTTGCCGAGTGGGGCGAGCAGTACTTC. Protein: CASSLVAEWGEQYF.

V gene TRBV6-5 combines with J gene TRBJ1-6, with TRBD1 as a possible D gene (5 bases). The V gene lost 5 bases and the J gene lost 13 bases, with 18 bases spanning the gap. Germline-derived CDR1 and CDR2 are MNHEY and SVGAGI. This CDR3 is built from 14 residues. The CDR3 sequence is CASSIQDARSPLHF. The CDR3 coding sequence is TGTGCCAGCAGTATACAGGATGCCCGAAGTCCCCTCCACTTT.

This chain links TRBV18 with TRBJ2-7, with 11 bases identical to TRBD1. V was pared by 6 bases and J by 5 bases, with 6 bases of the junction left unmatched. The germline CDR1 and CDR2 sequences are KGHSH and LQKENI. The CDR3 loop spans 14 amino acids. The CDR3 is CASSRGTGGHEQYF. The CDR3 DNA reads TGTGCCAGCTCTCGCGGGACAGGGGGGCACGAGCAGTACTTC.

CDR3 protein: CASSFSINEQFF. CDR3 DNA: TGTGCCAGCAGTTTTTCTATTAATGAGCAGTTCTTC. The V and J genes are TRBV12-3 or TRBV12-4 and TRBJ2-1, with D unresolved. The CDR3 spans 12 residues. The V end was cut by 3 bases, the J end by 7 bases, with 7 bases between.